This T cell receptor beta chain appears in the sequencing data of a study of PD-1 blockade in classical Hodgkin lymphoma. Study-level results: The authors excluded patients who started nivolumab under 1 year after ASCT. Complete responders entered with baseline diversity on par with newly diagnosed patients, the results showed. Repertoire difference causes, possibly disease activity or prior therapy, remain undefined.

A note on this clone: The antigen is undetermined.

Brentuximab vedotin exposure varied, and every patient relapsed after autologous stem cell transplantation. The table came from immunoSEQ multiplex PCR; TCRdb's copy has only in-frame clones and leaves some out. This sample has about 40,000 clones, with about 89% found just once. This CDR3 has 15 residues. The V gene's germline CDR1 is MRHNA and CDR2 SNTAGT. The trim removed 10 bases at V and 2 bases at J, leaving 6 bases unmatched. The sequence was collected from a human donor with classical Hodgkin lymphoma. This sample comprised peripheral blood mononuclear cells (PBMCs), obtained at baseline. The chain has TRBV6-4 and TRBJ2-5; TRBD2 agrees at 14 bases. In nucleotides, the CDR3 is TGTGCCACCAGGACTAGCGGGGGGTCACAAGAGACCCAGTACTTC. As protein: CATRTSGGSQETQYF.